The present T cell receptor (beta chain) was sequenced within a study of cytomegalovirus exposure and HLA in healthy donors. This clone has more than one count but fewer than ten. Antigen: not known. The study, taken as a whole, reports: More than 150 TCR beta chains were listed as cytomegalovirus-associated. Donors belonging to an Asian-associated ancestry cluster reportedly showed fewer N-insertions in productive TCRs than the approximately 690-donor mean, according to what a later analysis found.

PCR was performed using 60 Vbeta and 13 Jbeta primers. Original processing notes: Approximately 12 million of some 80 million unique TCR beta chains were shared, per a later count. Profiling relied on immunoSEQ multiplex PCR, and the TCRdb table lists in-frame clones only, not all of them. That table furnishes V, J and clone size, whereas the DNA furnished D and trimming. The table shows 150,000 to 200,000 clones, with about 83% occurring only once. This CDR3 has 13 amino acids. Germline V gene sequence: CDR1 SGHRS, CDR2 YFSETQ. With 0 bases removed from V and 7 bases from J, the gap between germline ends came to 10 bases. Those who donated were healthy bone marrow donors.

The chain uses TRBV5-1 and TRBJ1-1; no clear D gene. Input material: PBMCs. This TCR came from a female donor in good health and CMV-seronegative. This chain's CDR3 is CASSLAGRSEAFF. The CDR3 nucleotides are TGCGCCAGCAGCTTGGCCGGGAGGAGTGAAGCTTTCTTT.